The sequence of this T cell receptor beta chain was determined in a study of naive and memory T cell subsets. Findings of the study overall: Especially in CD8 cells, naive repertoires contained a few larger clonotypes, possibly CD45RA-re-expressing memory cells.

The beta constant-region primer was an equimolar mix of two oligonucleotides covering TRBC1 and TRBC2. The cDNA 3' end received a ligated single-stranded oligonucleotide carrying the SP2 primer and a 12-nucleotide UMI. Ligated cDNA was amplified by four rounds of PCR with nested alpha and beta constant-region primers and SP2. TCRdb fed the UMI-ligation and nested PCR reads into MiXCR, producing one record per CDR3 protein. The table records approximately 140,000 distinct CDR3 sequences, around 15% of them present only once. This clonotype occurred a few times. The antigen remains unidentified. Sequenced input: naive CD4+ T cells from blood. The clonotype was recovered from a human donor in good health.

The CDR3 DNA reads TGCAGTGCTAAAACTAGCGGAACTAGCACAGATACGCAGTATTTT. Protein product: CSAKTSGTSTDTQYF. The rearrangement joins TRBV20-1 to TRBJ2-3; 8 bases match TRBD2. The CDR3 has 15 amino acids. Looked up from germline, CDR1 is DFQATT and CDR2 is SNEGSKA (reference sequence). V lost 4 bases and J lost 0; bases outside the gene matches: 6.